A single sample gave rise to the 10 T cell receptor beta chains below, sequenced in a study of identical twins. MiXCR, run by TCRdb on the 5' RACE reads, gives a single entry per CDR3 protein. The data hold roughly 720,000 distinct CDR3 sequences, with about 20% observed a single time. This sample was also put to use in a study of T cells expressing NK-cell markers.

Material for sequencing was PBMCs. These receptors were collected from a woman aged 18-30 years in good health.

J is TRBJ1-1 and V is TRBV7-9; D not resolved. Per the germline V gene, CDR1 is SEHNR and CDR2 is FQNEAQ (reference sequence). The CDR3 extends over 14 amino acids. V lost 5 bases and J 0 bases, leaving 10 bases between the germline ends. DNA for the CDR3: TGTGCCAGCAGCCCAACACTACTGAACACTGAAGCTTTCTTT. Its protein product is CASSPTLLNTEAFF. Full variable domain (rest looked up from reference TRBV7-9 and TRBJ1-1): DTGVSQNPRHKITKRGQNVTFRCDPISEHNRLYWYRQTLGQGPEFLTYFQNEAQLEKSRLLSDRFSAERPKGSFSTLEIQRTEQGDSAMYLCASSPTLLNTEAFFGQGTRLTVV.

This clonotype was seen only a few times. The chain is built from TRBV20-1 and TRBJ2-1, with 8 positions matching TRBD2. CDR3 length equals 17 residues. Trimming at V came to 1 base and at J to 3 bases, leaving 11 bases not matched to a gene. The germline V gene encodes CDR1 DFQATT and CDR2 SNEGSKA (reference sequence). In DNA form, the CDR3 reads TGCAGTGCTAGAGTTGGCCGAGCGGGGGTAAACTACAATGAGCAGTTCTTC. Its protein is CSARVGRAGVNYNEQFF.

The rearrangement uses TRBV29-1 and TRBJ2-7, with a tentative D call TRBD1 (6 bases). The V gene lost 7 bases and the J gene lost 2 bases, with 24 bases spanning the gap. This CDR3 contains 16 residues. The V gene's germline CDR1 is SQVTM and CDR2 ANQGSEA. The CDR3 DNA reads TGCAGCGCGTTCGGACAGAAAAAATTTGGTACCTACGAGCAGTACTTC. Encoded protein: CSAFGQKKFGTYEQYF.

The chain joins TRBV3-1 to TRBJ2-5; possibly TRBD1 for D (5 bases). Germline CDR1 reads LGHDT; CDR2 reads YNNKEL (reference sequence). The V gene lost 2 bases and the J gene lost 0 bases, with 10 bases spanning the gap. CDR3 size: 15 residues. CDR3 loop: CASSQFRRDQETQYF. Here the CDR3 DNA reads TGTGCCAGCAGCCAATTCCGCAGGGACCAAGAGACCCAGTACTTC.

J is TRBJ1-4 and V is TRBV12-3 or TRBV12-4; TRBD1 matches 8 bases. The ends lost 7 bases at V and 5 bases at J; junction bases unmatched: 9. The CDR3 contains 15 residues. In nucleotides, the CDR3 is TGTGCCAGCACCTTCCGGACAGGGACGAATGAAAAACTGTTTTTT. Protein product: CASTFRTGTNEKLFF.

This clonotype was recorded a few times. For the CDR3, the DNA is TGTGCCAGCAGTTTGGGGTCGAGAGAGACCCAGTACTTC. Translation: CASSLGSRETQYF. V and J are TRBV12-3 or TRBV12-4 and TRBJ2-5; no definite D call. The CDR3 covers 13 residues. Trimming left V 3 bases short and J 4 bases short, with 9 bases between.

CDR3 region: CASSHGQGGEQYF. CDR3 DNA sequence: TGCGCCAGCAGCCATGGACAGGGTGGCGAGCAGTACTTC. The rearrangement joins TRBV4-3 to TRBJ2-7, with 8 bases lining up with TRBD1. The CDR3 has 13 residues. Per the germline V gene, CDR1 is LGHNA and CDR2 is YSLEER. V shed 3 bases, J shed 6 bases, and the junction held 4 bases outside the gene matches.

The chain links TRBV20-1 to TRBJ2-1, with 10 bases fitting TRBD2. The CDR3 consists of 16 residues. Looked up from germline, CDR1 is DFQATT and CDR2 is SNEGSKA (reference sequence). Unmatched junction bases numbered 9, after V lost 3 bases and J lost 4 bases. This chain's CDR3 is CSASSASGRRYNEQFF. In DNA form, the CDR3 reads TGCAGTGCTAGTTCGGCTAGCGGGAGAAGATACAATGAGCAGTTCTTC.

The gene calls are TRBV5-6 and TRBJ1-6; no reliable D call. The germline gives CDR1 SGHDT, CDR2 YYEEEE. The CDR3 consists of 14 residues. V lost 2 bases to trimming and J lost 9 bases, with 12 bases between them. The CDR3 region is CASSLGRVISPLHF. The CDR3 region has the DNA TGTGCCAGCAGCTTAGGACGAGTTATTTCACCCCTCCACTTT.

This clonotype was counted many times. The chain combines TRBV7-9 with TRBJ2-7; 8 nucleotides align to TRBD2. This CDR3 is 15 amino acids long. Looked up from germline, CDR1 is SEHNR and CDR2 is FQNEAQ (reference sequence). Trimming took 3 bases from V and 2 from J; bases not matched to a gene: 6. In nucleotides, the CDR3 is TGTGCCAGCAGCTTGGAGGGAGCGGGAGCCTACGAGCAGTACTTC. Translated, it gives CASSLEGAGAYEQYF.